The T cell receptor (beta chain) under discussion was sequenced for a study of blood T cell repertoires in COVID-19. Study-level background: Sites in the United States, Italy and Spain provided acute and convalescent COVID-19 samples. Nucleic acid was either cDNA or gDNA, and it came from T cells, B-cell-depleted T cells, or PBMCs.

The CDR3 extends over 15 amino acids. The V segment lost 6 bases and the J segment 9 bases; nucleotides outside the gene matches: 9. Germline lookup yields CDR1 SGHVS and CDR2 FQNEAQ. Profiling relied on immunoSEQ multiplex PCR, and the TCRdb table lists in-frame clones only, not all of them. The sample consists of around 190,000 clones, roughly nine tenths of them appearing once. The source material was peripheral blood. This TCR came from a man aged 18 to 30 who had recovered from COVID-19. This chain uses TRBV7-8 with TRBJ2-1, with 12 bases identical to TRBD2. This CDR3 reads CASRPLAGGIGEQFF. For the CDR3, the DNA is TGTGCCAGCAGGCCACTAGCGGGAGGAATAGGTGAGCAGTTCTTC.